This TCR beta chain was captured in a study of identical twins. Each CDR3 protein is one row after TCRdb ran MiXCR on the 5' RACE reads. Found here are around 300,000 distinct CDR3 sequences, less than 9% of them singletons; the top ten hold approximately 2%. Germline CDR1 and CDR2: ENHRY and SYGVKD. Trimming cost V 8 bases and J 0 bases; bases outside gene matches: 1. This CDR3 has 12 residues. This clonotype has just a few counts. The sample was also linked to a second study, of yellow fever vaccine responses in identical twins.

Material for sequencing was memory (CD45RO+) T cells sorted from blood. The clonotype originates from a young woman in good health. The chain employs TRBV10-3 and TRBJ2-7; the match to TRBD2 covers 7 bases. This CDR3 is CAIGGSSYEQYF. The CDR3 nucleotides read TGTGCCATCGGCGGGAGCTCCTACGAGCAGTACTTC.